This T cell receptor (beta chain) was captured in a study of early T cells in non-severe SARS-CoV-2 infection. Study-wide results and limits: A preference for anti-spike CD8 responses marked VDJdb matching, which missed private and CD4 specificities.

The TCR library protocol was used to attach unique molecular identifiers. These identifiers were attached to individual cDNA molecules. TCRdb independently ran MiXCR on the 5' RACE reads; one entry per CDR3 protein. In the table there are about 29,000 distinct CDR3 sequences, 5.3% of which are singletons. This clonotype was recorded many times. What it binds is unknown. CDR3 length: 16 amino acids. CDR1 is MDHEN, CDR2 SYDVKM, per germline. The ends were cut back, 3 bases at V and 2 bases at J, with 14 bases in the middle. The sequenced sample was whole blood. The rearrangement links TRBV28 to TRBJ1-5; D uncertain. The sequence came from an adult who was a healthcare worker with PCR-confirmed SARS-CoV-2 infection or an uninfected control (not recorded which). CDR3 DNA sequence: TGTGCCAGCAGTTTTTTGGTTCGGACGGGCAATCAGCCCCAGCATTTT. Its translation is CASSFLVRTGNQPQHF. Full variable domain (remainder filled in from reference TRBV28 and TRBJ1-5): DVKVTQSSRYLVKRTGEKVFLECVQDMDHENMFWYRQDPGLGLRLIYFSYDVKMKEKGDIPEGYSVSREKKERFSLILESASTNQTSMYLCASSFLVRTGNQPQHFGDGTRLSIL.